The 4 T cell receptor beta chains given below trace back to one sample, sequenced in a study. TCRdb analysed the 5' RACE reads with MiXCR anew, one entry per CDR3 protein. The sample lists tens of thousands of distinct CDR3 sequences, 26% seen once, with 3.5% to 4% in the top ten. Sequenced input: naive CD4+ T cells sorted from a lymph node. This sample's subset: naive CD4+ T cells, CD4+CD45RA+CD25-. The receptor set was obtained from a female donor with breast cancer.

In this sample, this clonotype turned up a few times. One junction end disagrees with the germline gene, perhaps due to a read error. CDR3 DNA sequence: TGTACCAGCAGCTTAAACTCTCATACGGATGAGCAGTTCTTC. Encoded protein: CTSSLNSHTDEQFF. The chain employs TRBV11-2 and TRBJ2-1; D not certain. CDR3 length equals 14 residues. Germline values: CDR1 SGHAT, CDR2 FQNNGV.

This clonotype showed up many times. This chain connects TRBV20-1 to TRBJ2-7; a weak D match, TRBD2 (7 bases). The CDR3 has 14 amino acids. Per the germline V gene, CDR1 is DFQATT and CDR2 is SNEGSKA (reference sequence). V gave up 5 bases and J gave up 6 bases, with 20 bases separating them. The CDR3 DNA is TGCAGTGCTCCCAGGGGCGGGGGATCGGGCGAGCAGTACTTC. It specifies CSAPRGGGSGEQYF.

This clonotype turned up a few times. CDR3 protein: CASSPLLGRGEQFF. Here the CDR3 DNA reads TGTGCCAGCAGTCCCCTCTTGGGCCGTGGTGAGCAGTTCTTC. The chain employs TRBV12-3 or TRBV12-4 and TRBJ2-1; D is unclear. This CDR3 contains 14 residues. The germline V and J ends were trimmed by 5 bases and 9 bases, with 17 bases remaining between them.

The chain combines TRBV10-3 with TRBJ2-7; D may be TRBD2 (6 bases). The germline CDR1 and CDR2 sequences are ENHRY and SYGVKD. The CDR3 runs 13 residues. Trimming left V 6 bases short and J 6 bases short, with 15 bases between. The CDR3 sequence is CAIRSRTTFEQYF. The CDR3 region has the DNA TGTGCCATCAGGTCCAGGACTACCTTCGAGCAGTACTTC.